This T cell receptor beta chain is drawn from a study of T cell responses to AZD1222 COVID-19 vaccine. A note on this clone: The antigen remains undetermined.

Sequenced by immunoSEQ multiplex PCR; TCRdb stores in-frame clones only, minus some. The sample carries 75,000 to 100,000 clones, around 89% recorded once. J gave up 1 base and V 2 bases, and 10 bases lay outside the gene matches. Germline CDR1 is MNHEY and CDR2 is SVGEGT. This CDR3 has 17 residues. General study findings and limits: Repertoire collection took place solely once the T cell response had peaked. Elevations in Spike-specific TCR breadth and depth followed administration of two AZD1222 doses. Per reports, nearly half of all spike-specific TCRs target regions that are unmutated in variants. Donors were chiefly white British, with a greater number of females, and clonal diversity was perhaps underestimated.

Here the sequenced sample was peripheral blood, taken on day 0 of AZD1222 vaccination. The chain employs TRBV6-2 or TRBV6-3 and TRBJ2-5, with 7 bases aligning to TRBD1. The receptor was derived from an adult in good health. The CDR3 DNA reads as TGTGCCAGCAGTTACCGGGGACAGCAACCTTTCCAAGAGACCCAGTACTTC. Its translation: CASSYRGQQPFQETQYF.